This is a list of T cell receptor beta chains from one sample in a study of blood T cells in healthy people across ages. TCRdb fed the 5' RACE reads into MiXCR, producing one record per CDR3 protein. The sample includes over 1.5 million distinct CDR3 sequences, roughly 50% of them seen just once. Source material: blood. These receptors came from a woman between 35 and 50 years old in good health. The CDR3 runs from the conserved cysteine through the conserved F or W.

J | V | CDR3
TRBJ2-7 | TRBV29-1 | CSTRAGTSGGVHNEQYF
TRBJ2-1 | TRBV4-3 | CASSQVQGSCNEQFF
TRBJ1-5 | TRBV28 | CASVRRQIHSNQPQHF
TRBJ2-7 | TRBV2 | CAVEARGSYEQYF
TRBJ1-2 | TRBV29-1 | CSVDLRTANYGYTF
TRBJ2-4 | TRBV11-2 | CASSFRSGTENIQYF
TRBJ2-1 | TRBV12-5 | CASGLVTGNEQFF
TRBJ1-5 | TRBV20-1 | CSANSGLGNQPQHF
TRBJ2-4 | TRBV15 | CATSPRAKNIQYF
TRBJ1-2 | TRBV7-2 | CASSRSPGTGGSGYTF
TRBJ2-3 | TRBV27 | CASSLSAGVADTQYF
TRBJ1-2 | TRBV20-1 | CSATPGDGNYGYTF
TRBJ2-1 | TRBV20-1 | CSAKSGTHEQFF
TRBJ2-1 | TRBV27 | CASSILAGAEGEQFF
TRBJ2-7 | TRBV20-1 | CSASPPGQGETYEQYF